A selection of T cell receptor beta chains follows, all from one sample in a study of CD8+ T cells in alopecia areata. Method: immunoSEQ multiplex PCR; TCRdb's copy keeps in-frame clones and lacks some. Counted here are about 180,000 clones, roughly 60% occurring once; the ten biggest clones make up under 2%. Here the sequenced sample was CD4+ T cells sorted from blood, taken at week 0. The receptors were gathered from a human donor with alopecia areata. Each CDR3 is given with its conserved first and last residue. A D gene is named only where the DNA matches it firmly. Part of the rows lack a size; the others show once, few, many or a class for expanded clones.

clone size	V gene	J gene	D gene	CDR3 DNA	CDR3 protein
-	TRBV29-1	TRBJ1-2	-	TGCAGCGGGACGGGCCGAGGAGGCTACACCTTC	CSGTGRGGYTF
few	TRBV5-1	TRBJ1-5	TRBD1	TGCGCCAGCAGCCCGCTGACAGGGAGTAATCAGCCCCAGCATTTT	CASSPLTGSNQPQHF
few	TRBV30	TRBJ1-2	-	TGTGCCTGGAGTGTTCAATTAACAGGGAACTATGGCTACACCTTC	CAWSVQLTGNYGYTF
-	TRBV7-2	TRBJ2-1	-	TGTGCCAGCAGCTTCCGAAGTGAGCAGTTCTTC	CASSFRSEQFF
few	TRBV5-1	TRBJ1-1	-	TGCGCCAGCAGTTCCCAGGGGAGCACTGAAGCTTTCTTT	CASSSQGSTEAFF
-	TRBV27	TRBJ2-7	TRBD2	TGTGCCACCCCTTCCGCGGGGGACGAGCAGTACTTC	CATPSAGDEQYF
-	TRBV30	TRBJ2-5	TRBD1	TGTGCCTGGAGTATCACACAGGGGATATCGGAGACCCAGTACTTC	CAWSITQGISETQYF
-	TRBV4-1	TRBJ1-1	-	TGCGCCAGCAGCCAAGTCGAGGAGGACATCACTGAAGCTTTCTTT	CASSQVEEDITEAFF
-	TRBV29-1	TRBJ1-3	-	TGCAGCGTTGATGAGAGGCACACCATATATTTT	CSVDERHTIYF
-	TRBV7-6	TRBJ2-3	TRBD2	TGTGCCAGCAGCTTACTAGGGGACTACACAGATACGCAGTATTTT	CASSLLGDYTDTQYF
few	TRBV4-3	TRBJ2-3	TRBD1	TGCGCCAGCAGCCAAGAGTCCGGGACAGGGGAATTCCCAGATACGCAGTATTTT	CASSQESGTGEFPDTQYF
-	TRBV11-3	TRBJ2-4	-	TGTGCCAGCAGCCGGGGTATAGGGGGCGGGGACATTCAGTACTTC	CASSRGIGGGDIQYF
-	TRBV4-3	TRBJ1-1	-	TGCGCCAGCAGCCAAGATCTAGTAGGGACTTGGGCCCGCACTGAAGCTTTCTTT	CASSQDLVGTWARTEAFF
medium-sized	TRBV19	TRBJ1-5	TRBD1	TGTGCCAGTAGTGGGACAGGGGTCCAGCCCCAGCATTTT	CASSGTGVQPQHF
-	TRBV15	TRBJ2-5	-	TGTGCCACCAGTAATAAGAGGCAGGGTCGAGAGACCCAGTACTTC	CATSNKRQGRETQYF
-	TRBV14	TRBJ2-2	-	TGTGCCAGCAGCCTCAGACTTAACACCGGGGAGCTGTTTTTT	CASSLRLNTGELFF
-	TRBV30	TRBJ2-7	TRBD2	TGTGCCTGGAGTGTACCGGGGGGGGTCCCCTACGAGCAGTACTTC	CAWSVPGGVPYEQYF
few	TRBV29-1	TRBJ1-2	TRBD1	TGCAGCGTCGGACAGGGGAATGGCTACACCTTC	CSVGQGNGYTF